The clone carrying this T cell receptor (beta chain) is a singleton in its sample. Its antigen is still unknown. With 4 bases removed from V and 6 bases from J, the gap between germline ends came to 24 bases. This CDR3 is 18 amino acids long. CDR1 and CDR2 from the germline V gene are SEHNR and FQNEAQ (reference sequence). This specimen belongs to a study of T cell repertoires in cytomegalovirus infection. TCRdb re-called the reads through MiXCR, storing one row per CDR3 protein. Here the sample spans roughly 700,000 distinct CDR3 sequences, roughly a third being singletons. V usage is TRBV7-9 and J usage is TRBJ2-2; perhaps TRBD2 as D (6 bases). The input for sequencing was cultured PBMCs, taken from culture after CMV antigen stimulation. This TCR derives from a human donor in good health (CMV status not recorded). Some clones in this sample may be carry-over from other donors' samples. DNA of the CDR3: TGTGCCAGCAGCTCAAATTGGGCCGCCGGGGGATGGTCCGGGGAGCTGTTTTTT. Encoded protein: CASSSNWAAGGWSGELFF.